The rows below give T cell receptor beta chains drawn from one sample of a study of blood T cell repertoires in COVID-19. The table came from immunoSEQ multiplex PCR; TCRdb's copy has only in-frame clones and leaves some out. The data contain hundreds of thousands of clones, around 89% of them singletons. Specimen: peripheral blood. Receptor source: a woman between 35 and 50 years old who had recovered from COVID-19. Both conserved end residues are part of each CDR3. A D gene is named only where the DNA matches it firmly. Clone sizes are given selectively: once, few, many, or a class where the clone is expanded.

clone size	V gene	D gene	J gene	CDR3 DNA	CDR3 protein
few	TRBV4-1	NA	TRBJ1-6	TGCGCCAGCAGCCAAGTTCAGGCCCGCTCCTATAATTCACCCCTCCACTTT	CASSQVQARSYNSPLHF
many	TRBV2	TRBD1	TRBJ2-1	TGTGCCAGCAGGGAAAACAGGGGGCCAGAAGGTGAGCAGTTCTTC	CASRENRGPEGEQFF
NA	TRBV4-1	TRBD1	TRBJ2-1	TGCGCCAGCAGCCAAACGGACAGGGGCAAGGACAATGAGCAGTTCTTC	CASSQTDRGKDNEQFF
NA	TRBV7-7	TRBD1	TRBJ2-2	TGTGCTAGCAGGGGGACAGGTGGTACCGGGGAGCTGTTTTTT	CASRGTGGTGELFF
NA	TRBV6-5	NA	TRBJ1-2	TGTGCCAGCAGTTGGGCAGACTATGGCTACACCTTC	CASSWADYGYTF
NA	TRBV5-4	TRBD1	TRBJ1-2	TGTGCCAGCAACCTAGGGACAGACGCTAACTATGGCTACACCTTC	CASNLGTDANYGYTF
NA	TRBV5-6	NA	TRBJ2-2	TGTGCCAGCAGCTTGGTTCCGGCGAACACCGGGGAGCTGTTTTTT	CASSLVPANTGELFF
once	TRBV6-1	NA	TRBJ2-3	TGTGCCAGCAGTGAAGCGACTAGTTGGAGTGGGGATACGCAGTATTTT	CASSEATSWSGDTQYF
NA	TRBV10-1	TRBD1	TRBJ1-3	TGCGCCAGCCCAGGGGACAGAGCCTCTGGAAACACCATATATTTT	CASPGDRASGNTIYF
NA	TRBV19	TRBD1	TRBJ1-2	TGTGCCAGTAGTGCCGACGACAGGGGCTATGGCTACACCTTC	CASSADDRGYGYTF
NA	TRBV7-3	NA	TRBJ1-6	TGTGCCAGCAACAACGGGGAGGGCCAACCCCTCCACTTT	CASNNGEGQPLHF
NA	TRBV27	TRBD1	TRBJ2-5	TGTGCCAGCAGTTTCTTCAGGGGGTACCAAGAGACCCAGTACTTC	CASSFFRGYQETQYF
NA	TRBV12-3/TRBV12-4	TRBD2	TRBJ2-1	TGTGCCAGCACCGGGACTAGGGGTCGGCAGTTCTTC	CASTGTRGRQFF
few	TRBV5-6	TRBD1	TRBJ1-5	TGTGCCAGCAGCCGGGGGACAGGGGGGTGGCCCCAGCATTTT	CASSRGTGGWPQHF
NA	TRBV5-5	NA	TRBJ2-6	TGTGCCAGCAGCTGGGGTCAGGGTCGGCGCTCTGGGGCCAACGTCCTGACTTTC	CASSWGQGRRSGANVLTF
NA	TRBV11-2	NA	TRBJ2-4	TGTGCCAGCAGCTTAGCGGGAGCGGGCATTCAGTACTTC	CASSLAGAGIQYF